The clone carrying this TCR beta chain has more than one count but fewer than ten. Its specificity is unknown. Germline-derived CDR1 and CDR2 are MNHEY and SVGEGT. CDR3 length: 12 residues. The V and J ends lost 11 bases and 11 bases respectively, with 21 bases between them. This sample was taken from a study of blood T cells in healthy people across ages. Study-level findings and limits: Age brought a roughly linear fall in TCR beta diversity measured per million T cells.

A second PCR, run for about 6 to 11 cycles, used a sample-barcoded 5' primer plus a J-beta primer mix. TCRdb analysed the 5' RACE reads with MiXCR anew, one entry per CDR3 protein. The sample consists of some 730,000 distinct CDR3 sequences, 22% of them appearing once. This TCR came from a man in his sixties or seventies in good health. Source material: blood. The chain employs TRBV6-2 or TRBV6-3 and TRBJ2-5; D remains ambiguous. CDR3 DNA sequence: TGTGCCTCCCCTCGGGTGGTCGAGCAGCAGTACTTC. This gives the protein CASPRVVEQQYF.